The TCR beta chain described here comes from a study of T cells in women clearing cervical HPV infection. Study context: Case blood was drawn when the lesion was first found; control blood after infection became undetectable. Study-wide points: Controls had more TRBV6-7 (approximately 0.16%) than cases (about 0.11%).

Germline CDR1 SEHNR, CDR2 FQNEAQ (reference sequence). The CDR3 contains 12 residues. Method: immunoSEQ multiplex PCR; TCRdb's copy keeps in-frame clones and lacks some. Found here are more than 11,000 clones; the top ten clones hold around 20%. Note on this clone: What it binds is unknown. The CDR3 goes on 3 residues after the read ends, and that part is filled in from the germline J gene.

The chain joins TRBV7-9 to TRBJ2-2, with TRBD2 identical over 7 bases. Sequences were obtained from blood buffy coat. This sequence was found in a woman aged 18 to 75 with a cervical HPV16 infection that either progressed to CIN3+ or cleared (not recorded which). CDR3 residues: CASSWGGSPLFF. The CDR3 bases that were read are TGTGCCAGCAGCTGGGGGGGTTCACCG.